This entry describes one T cell receptor beta chain. This sample stems from a study of blood T cell repertoires in COVID-19. Germline V gene sequence: CDR1 MNHEY, CDR2 SVGAGI. CDR3 length: 15 residues. V was trimmed by 6 bases and J by 4 bases, leaving 16 bases between them. Produced via immunoSEQ multiplex PCR; TCRdb's table is partial and in-frame only. This table has 150,000 to 200,000 clones, approximately 86% appearing once. The rearrangement links TRBV6-5 to TRBJ2-1, with D perhaps TRBD2 (6 bases). Sequences were obtained from peripheral blood. This TCR derives from a man aged 65 to 79 with active or convalescent COVID-19. The CDR3 region has the DNA TGTGCCAGCAGCATGAGGGGCGGGGCATACAATGAGCAGTTCTTC. This codes for CASSMRGGAYNEQFF.